The 23 T cell receptor delta chains presented below share a single source sample, sequenced in a study of fetal and pediatric gammadelta thymocytes. TCRdb redid clone calling on the reads using CATT. Here the sample spans fewer than 2,500 delta-chain clones, 24% being singletons. Material: non-Vgamma9Vdelta2 gamma-delta T cells from the thymus. The subset is: CD3+gammadeltaTCR+ thymocytes not co-expressing Vgamma9 and Vdelta2. Receptors were obtained from a child who underwent cardiac surgery and was recorded as healthy.

This clone is classed as medium-sized. The gene calls are TRAV36/DV7 and TRDJ1, with 9 bases matching TRDD3. Trimming at V came to 7 bases and at J to 0 bases, leaving 19 bases not matched to a gene. Germline V gene data show CDR1 as VTNFRS and CDR2 as LTSSGIE (reference sequence). The CDR3 spans 18 residues. CDR3 nucleotide sequence: TGTGCTCTTTTGGGGGATAGGGCGGAGAGGAGCCACACCGATAAACTCATCTTT. Translation gives CALLGDRAERSHTDKLIF.

Of note for this clone: This may arise from a read error, as a much more abundant clone is one base away. The sample has other DNA sequences that encode this CDR3 too. The chain joins TRDV1 to TRDJ1; 7 bases align to TRDD3. J was trimmed by 0 bases and V by 5 bases; bases with no gene match: 9. CDR1 and CDR2 (germline): TSWWSYY, QGS. The CDR3 length is 16 residues. CDR3 DNA: TGTGCTCTTGGGACTCAAGGGCTGGGGGACACCGATAAACTCATCTTT. Its translation: CALGTQGLGDTDKLIF.

In this sample, this clone is medium-sized. The chain joins TRDV2 to TRDJ1, with TRDD3 matching 11 bases. V lost 0 bases, J lost 5 bases, and 7 bases stayed unmatched. From germline, CDR1 is GEAIGNYY and CDR2 EKD. The CDR3 extends over 16 amino acids. The CDR3 reads CACDTIGGYAGDKLIF. As DNA, the CDR3 is TGTGCCTGTGACACCATTGGGGGATACGCAGGTGATAAACTCATCTTT.

By share, this clone counts as medium-sized. The chain recombines TRDV3 with TRDJ1; the match to TRDD3 covers 7 bases. In germline, CDR1 is TVYSNPD, CDR2 GDNSRS (reference sequence). The CDR3 is 17 amino acids. The trim removed 0 bases at V and 2 bases at J, leaving 15 bases unmatched. CDR3 nucleotides: TGTGCCTTTAGGCTCTACTTACGGATACGCGGTACCGATAAACTCATCTTT. This encodes CAFRLYLRIRGTDKLIF.

Comments on this clone: One base away lies a much larger clone, so this may be a sequencing read error. In the same sample, other DNA sequences code for this CDR3. The rearrangement uses TRDV2 and TRDJ1; 11 positions agree with TRDD3. The CDR3 consists of 17 residues. The V and J ends lost 1 base and 2 bases, in that order; junction bases with no gene match: 8. The germline V gene encodes CDR1 GEAIGNYY and CDR2 EKD. The CDR3 DNA follows: TGTGCCTGTGACACGCGTTGGGGGATACGTGGGACCGATAAACTCATCTTT. Protein sequence: CACDTRWGIRGTDKLIF.

By share of the sample, this clone is medium-sized. The chain has TRDV1 and TRDJ1; D may be TRDD3 (10 bases). With 4 bases removed from V and 7 bases from J, the gap between germline ends came to 34 bases. The CDR3 is 20 residues long. Germline CDR1 TSWWSYY, CDR2 QGS. CDR3 region: CALGGSLPTVYWGMSGKLIF. The CDR3 region has the DNA TGTGCTCTTGGGGGGAGCCTTCCTACAGTGTACTGGGGGATGAGCGGTAAACTCATCTTT.

This clone qualifies as medium-sized (0.01 to 0.1%). The chain uses TRDV1 and TRDJ1; TRDD3 matches at 9 bases. CDR1 is TSWWSYY, CDR2 QGS, per germline. The trim removed 4 bases at V and 2 bases at J, leaving 14 bases unmatched. The CDR3 is 18 residues long. The chain's CDR3 is CALGASSGGYWGTDKLIF. CDR3 DNA sequence: TGTGCTCTTGGGGCTTCCTCAGGGGGATACTGGGGGACCGATAAACTCATCTTT.

By share, this clone counts as medium-sized. The V call is TRDV1, the J call TRDJ1, with D possibly TRDD3 on 10 matching bases. V was pared by 2 bases and J by 0 bases, with 25 bases between. The germline V gene has CDR1 TSWWSYY and CDR2 QGS. This CDR3 is 20 amino acids long. Written as DNA, the CDR3 is TGTGCTCTTGGGGAAGGCCTTCCTACACCTACTGGGGGATACACCGATAAACTCATCTTT. Protein product: CALGEGLPTPTGGYTDKLIF.

Of note for this clone: A much larger clone differs from this one at a single base, so this may be a read error. The sample contains more than one DNA sequence encoding this CDR3. The rearrangement uses TRAV14/DV4 and TRDJ1; 13 nucleotides match TRDD3. The CDR3 runs to 22 residues. V shed 3 bases and J 0 bases; nucleotides not matched to a gene: 19. CDR1 and CDR2 (germline): TSDPSYG, QGSYDQQN (reference sequence). CDR3 loop: CAMREGLQVLGDTLVYTDKLIF. In DNA form, the CDR3 reads TGTGCAATGAGAGAAGGCCTTCAGGTACTGGGGGATACGCTGGTTTACACCGATAAACTCATCTTT.

This clone was recorded a few times. The rearrangement uses TRDV1 and TRDJ1, with D perhaps matching TRDD3 (6 bases). From germline, CDR1 is TSWWSYY and CDR2 QGS. Deletions cut 1 base from V and 3 bases from J, with 18 bases between. The CDR3 length is 17 residues. The CDR3 DNA reads TGTGCTCTTGGGGAACCACGGGCTGGGGTCGGGGCCGATAAACTCATCTTT. Translating gives CALGEPRAGVGADKLIF.

This clone is labeled medium-sized. The rearrangement joins TRDV1 to TRDJ1; the match to TRDD3 covers 8 bases. This CDR3 spans 17 amino acids. Germline CDR1 and CDR2: TSWWSYY and QGS. Unmatched junction bases numbered 13, after V lost 0 bases and J lost 7 bases. The CDR3, as DNA: TGTGCTCTTGGGGAACTAGTCCTATCCTCCTGGGGGACTAAACTCATCTTT. The encoded protein is CALGELVLSSWGTKLIF.

This clone ranks as medium-sized (0.01 to 0.1%). The chain couples TRDV1 to TRDJ1, with 13 bases that match TRDD3. CDR1 is TSWWSYY and CDR2 is QGS in the germline V gene. CDR3 size: 22 residues. The V and J ends lost 2 bases and 8 bases, in that order; junction bases with no gene match: 26. As DNA, the CDR3 is TGTGCTCTTGGGGAAGGGGCCTTCCTATTTTCATCTGTACTGGGGGATACGAGCAAACTCATCTTT. Protein: CALGEGAFLFSSVLGDTSKLIF.

This clone is large (0.1 to 1%) within its sample. The V call is TRDV1, the J call TRDJ4; tentative D call: TRDD3 (6 bases). V lost 2 bases to trimming and J lost 1 base, with 23 bases between them. This CDR3 comprises 18 residues. Looked up from germline, CDR1 is TSWWSYY and CDR2 is QGS. The CDR3 bases are TGTGCTCTTGGGGAAGTGTGCTCCTTTGGGTATGGGGGCAGACCCCTGATCTTT. Encoded protein: CALGEVCSFGYGGRPLIF.

The chain combines TRDV1 with TRDJ1, with 7 bases matching TRDD2. CDR3 length equals 19 residues. Germline-derived CDR1 and CDR2 are TSWWSYY and QGS. J was trimmed by 0 bases and V by 4 bases; bases with no gene match: 17. The CDR3 spells CALGVFLRERRRYTDKLIF. In nucleotides, the CDR3 is TGTGCTCTTGGGGTATTCCTACGAGAGAGGAGACGATACACCGATAAACTCATCTTT.

The chain couples TRDV1 to TRDJ1; the match to TRDD3 covers 7 bases. The CDR3 is 20 amino acids. Losses at the gene ends were 1 base for V and 2 bases for J; bases not matched to a gene: 19. Germline lookup yields CDR1 TSWWSYY and CDR2 QGS. CDR3 protein: CALGERWGTGVHMPTDKLIF. CDR3 nucleotide sequence: TGTGCTCTTGGGGAACGTTGGGGGACTGGAGTACACATGCCAACCGATAAACTCATCTTT.

About this clone: A read error is possible here, since a much larger clone lies one base away. Other DNA sequences from this sample encode an identical CDR3 as well. The rearrangement joins TRDV1 to TRDJ1, with D possibly being TRDD2 (5 bases). Trimming shortened V by 6 bases and J by 1 base, and 24 bases separated the two germline ends. This CDR3 region has 18 residues. Germline V gene lookup returns CDR1 TSWWSYY and CDR2 QGS. This CDR3 is CALGTIPTLTETTDKLIF. The CDR3 nucleotides are TGTGCTCTTGGAACCATCCCTACTCTTACTGAGACCACCGATAAACTCATCTTT.

This clone appeared a few times. The chain is built from TRDV1 and TRDJ1; 8 bases align to TRDD3. The CDR3 has 19 residues. CDR1 and CDR2 (germline): TSWWSYY, QGS. Unmatched junction bases numbered 20, after V lost 7 bases and J lost 1 base. The chain's CDR3 is CALACQARGISHSTDKLIF. In DNA form, the CDR3 reads TGTGCTCTTGCATGTCAGGCCCGGGGGATATCCCATTCCACCGATAAACTCATCTTT.

Regarding this clone: A far larger clone is a single base away, which makes a read error likely. The chain has TRDV1 and TRDJ1, with a tentative D call TRDD2 (5 bases). Trimming took 6 bases from V and 1 from J, leaving 24 bases between them. The CDR3 spans 18 residues. CDR1 is TSWWSYY and CDR2 is QGS in the germline V gene. CDR3 nucleotide sequence: TGTGCTCTTGGAACCATTCCTGCTCTTACTGAGACCACCGATAAACTCATCTTT. As protein: CALGTIPALTETTDKLIF.

Worth noting for this clone: A read error is possible here, since a much larger clone lies one base away. At the DNA level, this CDR3 is encoded by other sequences in the same sample as well. This rearrangement joins TRDV1 to TRDJ1; perhaps TRDD3 as D (6 bases). The CDR3 runs 15 residues. Per germline, CDR1 TSWWSYY and CDR2 QGS. The CDR3 loop is CALGEPARPTDKLIF. The CDR3 DNA reads as TGTGCTCTGGGGGAACCCGCCCGCCCCACCGATAAACTCATCTTT.

Judged by abundance, this clone is medium-sized. The rearrangement joins TRDV1 to TRDJ1; TRDD3 matches 10 bases. Germline-derived CDR1 and CDR2 are TSWWSYY and QGS. The CDR3 spans 18 residues. Trimming at V came to 2 bases and at J to 0 bases, leaving 9 bases not matched to a gene. The CDR3 sequence: CALGEGSAGGYYTDKLIF. DNA for the CDR3: TGTGCTCTTGGGGAAGGATCCGCTGGGGGATATTACACCGATAAACTCATCTTT.

Sample share makes this clone medium-sized. The gene calls are TRDV1 and TRDJ1; TRDD3 aligns across 7 bases. Germline loops: CDR1 TSWWSYY, CDR2 QGS. The CDR3 is 22 amino acids. The trim removed 2 bases at V and 2 bases at J, leaving 26 bases unmatched. The CDR3: CALGECCPYRRLGVSTTDKLIF. CDR3 DNA: TGTGCTCTTGGGGAATGTTGCCCCTACCGGCGGCTGGGGGTTTCCACTACCGATAAACTCATCTTT.

Sample share makes this clone medium-sized. The chain links TRAV38-2/DV8 to TRDJ1; D might be TRDD2 (5 bases). The V end lost 0 bases, the J end lost 5 bases, and 11 bases lay between the germline ends. Germline assignment: CDR1 TSESDYY and CDR2 QEAYKQQN. The CDR3 contains 14 residues. The CDR3 loop is CAYRSVSSPDKLIF. The CDR3 region has the DNA TGTGCTTATAGGAGCGTTTCCTCCCCGGATAAACTCATCTTT.

This clone rates as medium-sized. The rearrangement links TRDV1 to TRDJ2, with 13 bases aligning to TRDD3. The CDR3 is 25 residues long. Germline CDR1 is TSWWSYY and CDR2 is QGS. After removal of 3 bases from V and 5 bases from J, the junction contained 30 bases not matched to a gene. The DNA for the CDR3 is TGTGCTCTTGGGGAGGCGGGCCTTCCTCCCTTACTGGGGGATACGTATCGCGGGGCTACAGCACAACTCTTCTTT. Translated, it gives CALGEAGLPPLLGDTYRGATAQLFF.